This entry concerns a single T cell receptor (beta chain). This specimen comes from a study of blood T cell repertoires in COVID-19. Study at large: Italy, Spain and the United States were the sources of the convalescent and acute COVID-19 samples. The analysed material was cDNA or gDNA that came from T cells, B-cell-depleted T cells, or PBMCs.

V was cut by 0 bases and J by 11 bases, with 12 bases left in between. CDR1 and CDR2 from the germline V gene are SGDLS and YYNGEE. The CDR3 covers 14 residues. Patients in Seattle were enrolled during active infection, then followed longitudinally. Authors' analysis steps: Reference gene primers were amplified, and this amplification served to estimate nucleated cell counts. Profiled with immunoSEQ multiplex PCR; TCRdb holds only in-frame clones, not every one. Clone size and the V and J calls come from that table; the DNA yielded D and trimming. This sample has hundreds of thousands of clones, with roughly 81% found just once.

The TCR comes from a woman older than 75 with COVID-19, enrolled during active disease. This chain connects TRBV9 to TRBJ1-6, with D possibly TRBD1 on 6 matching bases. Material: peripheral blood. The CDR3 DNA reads TGTGCCAGCAGCGTAGCGGACAGCCTGACACCCCTCCACTTT. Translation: CASSVADSLTPLHF.